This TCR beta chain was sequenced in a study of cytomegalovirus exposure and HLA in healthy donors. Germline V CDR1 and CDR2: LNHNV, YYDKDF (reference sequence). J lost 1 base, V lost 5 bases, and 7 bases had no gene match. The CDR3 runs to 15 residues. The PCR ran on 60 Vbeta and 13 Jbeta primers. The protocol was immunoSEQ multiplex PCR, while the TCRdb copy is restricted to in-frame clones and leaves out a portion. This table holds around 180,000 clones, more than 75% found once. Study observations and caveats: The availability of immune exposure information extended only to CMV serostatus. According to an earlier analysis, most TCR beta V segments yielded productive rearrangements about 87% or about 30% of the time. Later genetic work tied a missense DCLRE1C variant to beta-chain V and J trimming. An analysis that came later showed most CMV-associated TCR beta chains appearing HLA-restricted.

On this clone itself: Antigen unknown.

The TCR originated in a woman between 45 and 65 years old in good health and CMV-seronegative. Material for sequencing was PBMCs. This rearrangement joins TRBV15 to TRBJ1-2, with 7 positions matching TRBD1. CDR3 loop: CATSPDRQDNYGYTF. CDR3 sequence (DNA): TGTGCCACCAGCCCGGACAGGCAAGATAACTATGGCTACACCTTC.